Only a few counts were recorded for the clone carrying this T cell receptor (beta chain). CDR1 and CDR2 from the germline V gene are ENHRY and SYGVKD. Trimming shortened V by 2 bases and J by 7 bases, and 12 bases separated the two germline ends. This CDR3 has 15 residues. Profiled with immunoSEQ multiplex PCR; TCRdb holds only in-frame clones, not every one. The sample holds 90,000 to 150,000 clones; 90% to 95% are singletons and the top ten take almost 8%. This entry belongs to a study of control samples from healthy donors and cancer patients. This chain uses TRBV10-3 with TRBJ1-6; D remains ambiguous. This clonotype was sampled from a woman aged 18-29 years in good health. Sequenced input: blood. This CDR3 is CAISETLGLNSPLHF. The CDR3 nucleotides are TGTGCCATCAGTGAGACTCTAGGGCTAAATTCACCCCTCCACTTT.